The entry below gives a single T cell receptor beta chain sequence along with its context. Its antigen remains unknown. These data originate in a study of shared clonotypes between healthy human individuals. V shed 8 bases and J shed 6 bases, with 10 bases lying between them. The germline gives CDR1 MNHNS, CDR2 SASEGT. The CDR3 runs 11 residues. Each replicate PCR on the sorted subsets used approximately 200 ng DNA (around 31,000 T cell genomes). Data came from immunoSEQ multiplex PCR; TCRdb stores just in-frame clones and leaves some out. This table has roughly 700,000 clones, roughly 70% appearing once. Study conclusions and caveats: The generation probabilities recorded for non-shared clonotypes fell below those of clonotypes shared by all four donors.

The receptor's source is a woman aged 30 to 39 in good health. Material: memory CD4+ T cells sorted from blood. Subset here: CD45RA-negative fraction. This sequence joins TRBV6-1 and TRBJ1-1; D is unclear. The CDR3 DNA follows: TGTGCCAGCCCCAGAGGCCCTGAAGCTTTCTTT. Translating it yields CASPRGPEAFF.